This TCR beta chain was obtained from a study of blood T cell repertoires in COVID-19. Original data processing: The assay estimated nucleated cells by amplifying reference gene primers. Method: immunoSEQ multiplex PCR; TCRdb's copy keeps in-frame clones and lacks some. From that table come the V and J calls and clone size; the DNA was used to work out D and trimming. The sample holds about 30,000 clones, over 80% seen once. J was trimmed by 3 bases and V by 3 bases; bases with no gene match: 1. The CDR3 is made up of 13 amino acids. Germline CDR1 is DFQATT and CDR2 is SNEGSKA (reference sequence). The receptor was derived from a human donor with active COVID-19. The donor label of this sample is uncertain. Sequencing input: peripheral blood. The chain combines TRBV20-1 with TRBJ2-7, with 11 positions matching TRBD2. CDR3 region: CSASSGGDYEQYF. DNA of the CDR3: TGCAGTGCTAGTAGCGGGGGGGACTACGAGCAGTACTTC.